These 27 T cell receptor beta chains came from one sample sequenced in a study of T cell responses to AZD1222 COVID-19 vaccine. TCRdb's table, derived via immunoSEQ multiplex PCR, lists solely in-frame clones and lacks some. The table shows just under 95,000 clones, with roughly 91% occurring only once. Sequencing was performed on peripheral blood, taken on day 0 of AZD1222 vaccination. These receptors originate from an adult in good health.

CDR3 sequence: CASSASADTQYF. The CDR3, as DNA: TGTGCCAGCAGCGCCAGTGCAGATACGCAGTATTTT. V gene TRBV9 combines with J gene TRBJ2-3; D uncertain. From germline, CDR1 is SGDLS and CDR2 YYNGEE. Deletions cut 3 bases from V and 4 bases from J, with 6 bases between. This CDR3 spans 12 amino acids. The whole variable domain, remainder taken from reference TRBV9 and TRBJ2-3, is DSGVTQTPKHLITATGQRVTLRCSPRSGDLSVYWYQQSLDQGLQFLIQYYNGEERAKGNILERFSAQQFPDLHSELNLSSLELGDSALYFCASSASADTQYFGPGTRLTVL.

This chain connects TRBV6-5 to TRBJ1-2; no firm D call. This CDR3 has 12 amino acids. Germline V gene data show CDR1 as MNHEY and CDR2 as SVGAGI. Trimming stripped 6 bases from V and 1 base from J, with 6 bases between. CDR3 sequence (DNA): TGTGCCAGCAGCGTGGTTAACTATGGCTACACCTTC. Protein sequence: CASSVVNYGYTF.

The V and J genes are TRBV12-3 or TRBV12-4 and TRBJ1-2; the D gene is possibly TRBD1 (6 bases). Trimming left V 6 bases short and J 11 bases short, with 16 bases between. The CDR3 covers 12 residues. The CDR3 reads CASSLSGGSYTF. In DNA, the CDR3 is TGTGCCAGCAGCCTGTCGGGGGGCAGTTACACCTTC.

The chain employs TRBV27 and TRBJ1-1; D unresolved. CDR3 size: 16 residues. Germline CDR1 reads MNHEY; CDR2 reads SMNVEV (reference sequence). Trimming left V 6 bases short and J 0 bases short, with 17 bases between. This chain's CDR3 is CASSPGSGLMNTEAFF. The CDR3 coding sequence is TGTGCCAGCAGCCCCGGTTCCGGACTGATGAACACTGAAGCTTTCTTT.

The V and J genes are TRBV15 and TRBJ2-3, with D hard to call. CDR1 is LNHNV and CDR2 is YYDKDF in the germline V gene (reference sequence). Trimming left V 5 bases short and J 1 base short, with 16 bases between. The CDR3 covers 16 residues. CDR3 sequence reads: CATSPGRRYRTDTQYF. The CDR3 DNA sequence: TGTGCCACCAGCCCGGGCCGGCGGTATCGCACAGATACGCAGTATTTT.

The genes are TRBV7-6 and TRBJ1-6; tentative D call: TRBD1 (5 bases). Between the trimmed V and J ends, which lost 2 bases and 7 bases, there was a span of 12 bases. This CDR3 region has 15 residues. Looked up from germline, CDR1 is SGHVS and CDR2 is FNYEAQ. CDR3 protein: CASSLFGGQNSPLHF. The CDR3 DNA sequence: TGTGCCAGCAGCTTATTCGGGGGTCAGAATTCACCCCTCCACTTT.

For the CDR3, the DNA is TGTGCCAGCTCACCAAAGACAGGGGGCGATGGCTACACCTTC. Its translation is CASSPKTGGDGYTF. This chain uses TRBV18 with TRBJ1-2; 10 bases are a match to TRBD1. The V gene's germline CDR1 is KGHSH and CDR2 LQKENI. The CDR3 spans 14 residues. Unmatched junction bases numbered 3, after V lost 2 bases and J lost 6 bases.

The V call is TRBV7-3, the J call TRBJ2-2; the D gene is possibly TRBD2 (5 bases). The CDR3 is 12 amino acids. From germline, CDR1 is SGHTA and CDR2 FQGTGA. Deletions cut 7 bases from V and 12 bases from J, with 15 bases between. The CDR3 coding sequence is TGTGCCAGCACCTCACCCCCGGGGAAGCTGTTTTTT. It specifies CASTSPPGKLFF.

The J gene is TRBJ2-3, the V gene TRBV6-5; the D is unclear. Germline assignment: CDR1 MNHEY and CDR2 SVGAGI. Trimming shortened V by 10 bases and J by 7 bases, and 18 bases separated the two germline ends. The CDR3 consists of 13 residues. CDR3 loop: CATTHGLLNTQYF. As DNA, the CDR3 is TGTGCCACCACCCATGGGCTTCTCAATACGCAGTATTTT.

The chain recombines TRBV10-1 with TRBJ1-6; 9 bases map to TRBD1. The length of the CDR3 is 15 residues. The V gene's germline CDR1 is WNHNN and CDR2 SYGVQD (reference sequence). V trimming: 2 bases; J trimming: 7 bases; junction bases outside the gene matches: 3. The CDR3 DNA follows: TGCGCCAGCAGTGAGAGGGACAGGGTAAATTCACCCCTCCACTTT. Protein sequence: CASSERDRVNSPLHF.

J is TRBJ1-2 and V is TRBV19, with TRBD1 matching 7 bases. The length of the CDR3 is 14 residues. Germline V gives CDR1 LNHDA, CDR2 SQIVND (reference sequence). V lost 3 bases, J lost 8 bases, and 9 bases stayed unmatched. The CDR3 DNA follows: TGTGCCAGTAGTATCCTGACAGGGCAATGGGGCTACACCTTC. Translation: CASSILTGQWGYTF. The full variable domain, with the rest looked up from reference TRBV19 and TRBJ1-2, is DGGITQSPKYLFRKEGQNVTLSCEQNLNHDAMYWYRQDPGQGLRLIYYSQIVNDFQKGDIAEGYSVSREKKESFPLTVTSAQKNPTAFYLCASSILTGQWGYTFGSGTRLTVV.

The chain links TRBV24-1 to TRBJ2-3, with TRBD2 identical over 10 bases. V shed 7 bases and J 1 base; nucleotides not matched to a gene: 4. Per germline, CDR1 KGHDR and CDR2 SFDVKD. There are 15 residues in the CDR3. The DNA for the CDR3 is TGTGCCACCAGCACCGGACTAGCGGGCACAGATACGCAGTATTTT. Residues: CATSTGLAGTDTQYF.

This clone has just one count. The chain combines TRBV19 with TRBJ1-2; D is unresolved. The germline gives CDR1 LNHDA, CDR2 SQIVND (reference sequence). This CDR3 spans 12 amino acids. V was pared by 5 bases and J by 3 bases, with 7 bases between. DNA for the CDR3: TGTGCCAGTAGTTGGGGAGACTATGGCTACACCTTC. This sequence encodes CASSWGDYGYTF.

V is TRBV19 and J is TRBJ2-5, with unresolved D. Germline CDR1 LNHDA, CDR2 SQIVND (reference sequence). Between the trimmed V and J ends, which lost 3 bases and 2 bases, there was a span of 10 bases. CDR3 length equals 14 residues. CDR3 sequence: CASSILWKQETQYF. The DNA for the CDR3 is TGTGCCAGTAGTATTCTGTGGAAACAAGAGACCCAGTACTTC.

This clone was recorded once. V is TRBV5-1 and J is TRBJ2-7; no firm D call. The CDR3 length is 14 residues. Per germline, CDR1 SGHRS and CDR2 YFSETQ. The V and J ends lost 0 bases and 2 bases respectively, with 9 bases between them. The CDR3 DNA reads TGCGCCAGCAGCTTGGCGTCCGGAACCTACGAGCAGTACTTC. It is translated as CASSLASGTYEQYF.

The chain combines TRBV10-3 with TRBJ1-1; D possibly corresponds to TRBD1 (6 bases). The length of the CDR3 is 15 residues. CDR1 is ENHRY, CDR2 SYGVKD, per germline. Trimming left V 0 bases short and J 2 bases short, with 10 bases between. The DNA of the CDR3 is TGTGCCATCAGTGAGTCGAACAGGGTCAACACTGAAGCTTTCTTT. Translation: CAISESNRVNTEAFF.

V is TRBV5-5 and J is TRBJ1-4; 7 bases are a match to TRBD1. J gave up 0 bases and V 0 bases, and 5 bases lay outside the gene matches. The CDR3 totals 17 residues. Per the germline V gene, CDR1 is SGHKS and CDR2 is YYEKEE (reference sequence). The CDR3 loop is CASSLVPQGATNEKLFF. DNA for the CDR3: TGTGCCAGCAGCTTGGTTCCCCAGGGGGCAACTAATGAAAAACTGTTTTTT. Drawing the rest from reference TRBV5-5 and TRBJ1-4, the complete variable domain is DAGVTQSPTHLIKTRGQQVTLRCSPISGHKSVSWYQQVLGQGPQFIFQYYEKEERGRGNFPDRFSARQFPNYSSELNVNALLLGDSALYLCASSLVPQGATNEKLFFGSGTQLSVL.

The chain is built from TRBV6-2 or TRBV6-3 and TRBJ1-2; no definite D call. The CDR3 covers 12 residues. The germline V gene encodes CDR1 MNHEY and CDR2 SVGEGT. V dropped 0 bases and J dropped 8 bases, with 7 bases sitting between them. CDR3 bases: TGTGCCAGCAGTTACTCTTCCGGGGGCTACACCTTC. Translating it yields CASSYSSGGYTF.

This chain uses TRBV7-2 with TRBJ1-2, with 7 bases matching TRBD1. V was pared by 5 bases and J by 0 bases, with 9 bases of the junction left unmatched. Per the germline V gene, CDR1 is SGHTA and CDR2 is FQGNSA. There are 16 residues in the CDR3. This CDR3 reads CASSLNYRGSNYGYTF. The CDR3 DNA is TGTGCCAGCAGCCTCAACTACAGGGGATCTAACTATGGCTACACCTTC.

The genes are TRBV7-9 and TRBJ1-2; no reliable D call. With 4 bases removed from V and 5 bases from J, the gap between germline ends came to 14 bases. This CDR3 has 14 amino acids. The germline gives CDR1 SEHNR, CDR2 FQNEAQ (reference sequence). The CDR3 DNA is TGTGCCAGCAGCTCACTGGCTGAAGGATATGGCTACACCTTC. Protein: CASSSLAEGYGYTF. Using reference TRBV7-9 and TRBJ1-2 for the parts outside the CDR3, the full variable domain is DTGVSQNPRHKITKRGQNVTFRCDPISEHNRLYWYRQTLGQGPEFLTYFQNEAQLEKSRLLSDRFSAERPKGSFSTLEIQRTEQGDSAMYLCASSSLAEGYGYTFGSGTRLTVV.

V gene TRBV27 combines with J gene TRBJ1-1, with 8 positions matching TRBD1. V dropped 5 bases and J dropped 4; count of bases not matched to a gene: 9. The CDR3 sequence is 15 residues long. Germline CDR1 reads MNHEY; CDR2 reads SMNVEV (reference sequence). The CDR3: CASSPPTGVGTEAFF. The CDR3 nucleotides read TGTGCCAGCAGTCCCCCGACAGGGGTGGGCACTGAAGCTTTCTTT.

This clone was observed a single time. The chain links TRBV9 to TRBJ2-1; 8 positions match TRBD1. CDR1 and CDR2 from the germline V gene are SGDLS and YYNGEE. There are 15 residues in the CDR3. After removal of 0 bases from V and 1 base from J, the junction contained 0 bases not matched to a gene. The CDR3 protein is CASSVGTGSYNEQFF. CDR3 sequence (DNA): TGTGCCAGCAGCGTAGGGACAGGGTCCTACAATGAGCAGTTCTTC.

The chain carries TRBV7-3 and TRBJ2-2; the D gene is possibly TRBD2 (5 bases). Germline assignment: CDR1 SGHTA and CDR2 FQGTGA. The CDR3 spans 15 residues. Between the trimmed V and J ends, which lost 4 bases and 5 bases, there was a span of 14 bases. This chain's CDR3 is CASSSSPGSTGELFF. For the CDR3, the DNA is TGTGCCAGCAGCTCCTCGCCGGGGAGTACCGGGGAGCTGTTTTTT.

V usage is TRBV12-3 or TRBV12-4 and J usage is TRBJ1-1, with D unresolved. Trimming pared 3 bases from V and 1 base from J, leaving 6 bases between. This CDR3 region has 13 residues. The DNA for the CDR3 is TGTGCCAGCAGTTTTCTGGCGAACACTGAAGCTTTCTTT. It yields the protein CASSFLANTEAFF.

This rearrangement joins TRBV29-1 to TRBJ2-7; D possibly corresponds to TRBD1 (5 bases). The germline V and J ends were trimmed by 4 bases and 1 base, with 5 bases remaining between them. Germline V lookup: CDR1 SQVTM, CDR2 ANQGSEA. The CDR3 extends over 11 amino acids. DNA of the CDR3: TGCAGCGTTGGACAGTCCTACGAGCAGTACTTC. Translated: CSVGQSYEQYF.

This rearrangement joins TRBV5-1 to TRBJ1-6, with a weak D call TRBD1 (6 bases). The V end was cut by 4 bases, the J end by 9 bases, with 23 bases between. The CDR3 length is 17 residues. Germline V gene lookup returns CDR1 SGHRS and CDR2 YFSETQ. CDR3 bases: TGCGCCAGCAGCCCGGGGGGGCAGTCCCCTTGGAGTTCACCCCTCCACTTT. Amino acids: CASSPGGQSPWSSPLHF.

The chain has TRBV4-1 and TRBJ1-2, with D perhaps matching TRBD1 (6 bases). The CDR3 sequence is 15 residues long. In germline, CDR1 is MGHRA, CDR2 YSYEKL. V shed 0 bases and J shed 2 bases, with 10 bases lying between them. This CDR3 is CASSQDPGANYGYTF. Written as DNA, the CDR3 is TGCGCCAGCAGCCAAGATCCAGGGGCCAACTATGGCTACACCTTC.